At least ten counts were recorded for the clone carrying this T cell receptor (beta chain). Its antigen is unidentified. The data stem from a study of metastatic and nonmetastatic thyroid tumors. Study-wide background: For malignant and benign thyroid patients, tumor or nodule tissue and blood were the sources whose repertoires were compared. General study results and limits: In both blood and tumor samples, TCR beta diversity was reported significantly higher for malignant than benign nodules.

In the original processing: Clinicopathological groups supplied CDR3 differences that were used to build a distant-metastasis classifier for papillary thyroid cancer. TCRdb reanalyzed the PCR reads via MiXCR. The V and J calls reflect TCRdb's pipeline rather than the authors' work. The profile shows 50,000 or so clones, roughly 18% of them singletons. Nobody among the patients had been given any treatment before thyroid surgery. Sequenced: blood. The TCR originated in a female donor with papillary thyroid cancer or a benign thyroid nodule (not recorded which). Some clones in this sample may be carry-over from other donors' samples.

The CDR3 loop reads CASSQLWGRDFYEQYF. DNA of the CDR3: TGTGCCAGCAGTCAGCTATGGGGGAGAGACTTCTACGAGCAGTACTTC. The V gene is TRBV28, the J gene TRBJ2-7, with D perhaps TRBD1 or TRBD2 (5 bases each). The germline V and J ends were trimmed by 5 bases and 3 bases, with 20 bases remaining between them. In germline, CDR1 is MDHEN, CDR2 SYDVKM. CDR3 size: 16 residues.